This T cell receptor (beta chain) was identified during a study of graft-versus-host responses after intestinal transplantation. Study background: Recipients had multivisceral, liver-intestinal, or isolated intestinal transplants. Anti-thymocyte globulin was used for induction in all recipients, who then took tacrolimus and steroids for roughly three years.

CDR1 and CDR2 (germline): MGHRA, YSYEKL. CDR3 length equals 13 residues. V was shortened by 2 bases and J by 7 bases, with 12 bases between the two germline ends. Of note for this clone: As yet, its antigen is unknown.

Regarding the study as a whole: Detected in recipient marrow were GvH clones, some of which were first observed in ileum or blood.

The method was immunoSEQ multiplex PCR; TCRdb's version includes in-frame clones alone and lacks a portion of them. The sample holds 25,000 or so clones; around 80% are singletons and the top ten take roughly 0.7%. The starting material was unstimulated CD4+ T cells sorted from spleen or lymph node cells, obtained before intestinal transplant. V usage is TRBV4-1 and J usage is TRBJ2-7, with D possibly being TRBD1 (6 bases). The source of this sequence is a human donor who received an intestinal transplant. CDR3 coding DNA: TGCGCCAGCAGCCAAACAGGGCTGGGAGAGCAGTACTTC. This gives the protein CASSQTGLGEQYF.